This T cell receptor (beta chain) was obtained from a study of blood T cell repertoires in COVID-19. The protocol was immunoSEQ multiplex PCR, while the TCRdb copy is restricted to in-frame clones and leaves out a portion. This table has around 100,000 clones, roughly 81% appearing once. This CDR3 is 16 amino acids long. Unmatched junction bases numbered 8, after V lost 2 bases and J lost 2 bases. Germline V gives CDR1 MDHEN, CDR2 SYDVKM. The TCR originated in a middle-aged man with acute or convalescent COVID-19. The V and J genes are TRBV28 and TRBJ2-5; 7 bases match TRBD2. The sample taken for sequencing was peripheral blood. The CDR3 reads CASSLGTGGGQETQYF. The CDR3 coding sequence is TGTGCCAGCAGTTTAGGGACTGGGGGGGGACAAGAGACCCAGTACTTC.